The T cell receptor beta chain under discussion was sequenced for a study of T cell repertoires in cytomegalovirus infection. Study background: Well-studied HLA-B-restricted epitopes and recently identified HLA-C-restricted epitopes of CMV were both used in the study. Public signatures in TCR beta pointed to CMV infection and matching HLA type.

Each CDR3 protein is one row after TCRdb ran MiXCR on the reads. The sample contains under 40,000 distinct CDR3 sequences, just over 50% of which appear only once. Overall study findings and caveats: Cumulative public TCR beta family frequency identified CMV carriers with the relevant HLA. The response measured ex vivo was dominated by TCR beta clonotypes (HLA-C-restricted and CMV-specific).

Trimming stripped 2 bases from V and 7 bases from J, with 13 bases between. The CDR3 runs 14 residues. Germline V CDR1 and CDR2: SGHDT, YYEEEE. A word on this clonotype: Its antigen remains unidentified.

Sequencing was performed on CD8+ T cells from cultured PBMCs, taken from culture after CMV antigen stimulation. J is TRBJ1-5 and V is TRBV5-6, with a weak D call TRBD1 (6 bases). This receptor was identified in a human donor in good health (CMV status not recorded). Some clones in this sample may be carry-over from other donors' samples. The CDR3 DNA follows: TGTGCCAGCAGCTTTACAGGGAGTCAACAGCCCCAGCATTTT. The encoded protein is CASSFTGSQQPQHF.